The sequence of this TCR beta chain was determined in a study of CD8 T cells in ankylosing spondylitis. Points on this clonotype: Its matching antigen is unknown.

Study conclusions and caveats: In peripheral blood, disease-linked CD8+ clones occurred at relatively low frequencies. It appeared that ankylosing spondylitis blood was characterized by a TCR beta motif of several highly homologous variants.

Libraries for TCR beta were made by quantitative 5'-RACE with molecular barcodes. TCRdb called the 5' RACE reads again in MiXCR, with one record for every CDR3 protein. The sample consists of some 840,000 distinct CDR3 sequences, approximately 12% of them appearing once. The sequencing input was blood, either unsorted or a sorted T cell fraction (not recorded which). This TCR was recovered from a male donor with ankylosing spondylitis.

CDR3: CASRTQVSGANVLTF. The DNA for the CDR3 is TGTGCCAGCAGGACCCAGGTTTCTGGGGCCAACGTCCTGACTTTC. The chain joins TRBV6-2 or TRBV6-3 to TRBJ2-6; no clear D. In germline, CDR1 is MNHEY, CDR2 SVGEGT. The CDR3 contains 15 residues. V was clipped by 6 bases and J by 1 base, with 10 bases between them.